This passage covers 5 T cell receptor beta chains from one sample sequenced in a study of beta chain features in type 1 diabetes. Study conclusions and caveats: Type 1 diabetes patients had moderately but significantly shorter TCRB CDR3s in all four CD4+ subsets.

Antigen specificity for these receptors is unknown. Every bit of the isolated RNA underwent reverse transcription, so sequencing read expressed TCRB transcripts. The protocol was immunoSEQ multiplex PCR, while the TCRdb copy is restricted to in-frame clones and leaves out a portion. The top ten clones hold 0.022% of a sample with under 850,000 clones, about an eighth of them seen once. The material sequenced was naive CD4+ T cells from blood. These receptors were collected from a man aged 18 to 29 with type 1 diabetes.

The chain recombines TRBV7-8 with TRBJ2-7; 9 bases are shared with TRBD2. Trimming at V came to 5 bases and at J to 3 bases, leaving 8 bases not matched to a gene. The CDR3 has 15 amino acids. The germline gives CDR1 SGHVS, CDR2 FQNEAQ. The CDR3 sequence: CASSQNSGGHYEQYF. DNA of the CDR3: TGTGCCAGCAGCCAAAATAGCGGGGGACACTACGAGCAGTACTTC.

The chain has TRBV2 and TRBJ1-2; 8 bases map to TRBD1. The CDR3 runs to 11 residues. The germline V gene encodes CDR1 SNHLY and CDR2 FYNNEI. Trimming removed 9 bases from V and 3 bases from J; junction bases left unmatched: 0. CDR3 in DNA: TGTGCCAGACAGGGGGACTATGGCTACACCTTC. As protein: CARQGDYGYTF.

The rearrangement joins TRBV18 to TRBJ1-1; D may be TRBD1 (6 bases). CDR3 length: 16 amino acids. Looked up from germline, CDR1 is KGHSH and CDR2 is LQKENI. V was pared by 6 bases and J by 4 bases, with 21 bases between. CDR3 loop: CASSTDPTGAGTEAFF. CDR3 DNA: TGTGCCAGCTCTACCGATCCGACGGGGGCAGGCACTGAAGCTTTCTTT.

The V gene is TRBV19, the J gene TRBJ1-6, with D unclear. With 5 bases removed from V and 8 bases from J, the gap between germline ends came to 13 bases. Germline loops: CDR1 LNHDA, CDR2 SQIVND (reference sequence). CDR3 length equals 14 residues. The CDR3 DNA reads TGTGCCAGTAGTCCGGCCGAGACGTATTCACCCCTCCACTTT. It translates to CASSPAETYSPLHF.

The chain has TRBV7-6 and TRBJ1-2; 7 bases line up with TRBD1. Germline CDR1 and CDR2: SGHVS and FNYEAQ. This CDR3 has 15 amino acids. The trim removed 1 base at V and 4 bases at J, leaving 6 bases unmatched. The CDR3 nucleotides are TGTGCCAGCAGCTTAGACAGACAGGGAACCTATGGCTACACCTTC. It is translated as CASSLDRQGTYGYTF.